The TCR beta chain described here comes from a study of cytotoxic CD8 clonotypes in ibrutinib-treated CLL. Study background: Timing of response sample collection was a median approximately twelve months after treatment start, with a range of 6 to 36.

The assay was immunoSEQ multiplex PCR, and TCRdb's table has in-frame clones only and misses some. The table has about 56,000 clones, around 60% seen once. The germline V gene encodes CDR1 GTSNPN and CDR2 SVGIG (reference sequence). V lost 3 bases to trimming and J lost 3 bases, with 14 bases between them. The CDR3 has 14 residues. The receptor was derived from a human donor with chronic lymphocytic leukemia. The gene calls are TRBV30 and TRBJ1-1, with D possibly TRBD1 on 6 matching bases. This sample comprised PBMCs, obtained after 24 months of ibrutinib treatment. In DNA form, the CDR3 reads TGTGCCTGGAGGTTAACAGGGTATCACACTGAAGCTTTCTTT. This translates into CAWRLTGYHTEAFF. The variable domain in full, completed from reference TRBV30 and TRBJ1-1, reads SQTIHQWPATLVQPVGSPLSLECTVEGTSNPNLYWYRQAAGRGLQLLFYSVGIGQISSEVPQNLSASRPQDRQFILSSKKLLLSDSGFYLCAWRLTGYHTEAFFGQGTRLTVV.